The 14 T cell receptor beta chains below were found in one sample sequenced in a study of blood T cell repertoires in COVID-19. Generated by immunoSEQ multiplex PCR, the TCRdb table keeps only in-frame clones and is missing some. The data contain 250,000 or so clones, around 87% of them seen just once; the ten biggest clones take up roughly 4.9%. Source material: peripheral blood. The receptor source for this set is a woman aged 60-75 years with COVID-19, enrolled during active disease.

The gene calls are TRBV3-1 (or the pseudogene TRBV3-2) and TRBJ1-6; 9 nucleotides agree with TRBD1. V lost 2 bases, J lost 9 bases, and 8 bases stayed unmatched. The CDR3 loop spans 16 amino acids. Germline CDR1 LGHDT, CDR2 YNNKEL (reference sequence). CDR3: CASSQPTGGYGSPLHF. DNA of the CDR3: TGTGCCAGCAGCCAACCTACAGGGGGCTATGGTTCACCCCTCCACTTT.

J is TRBJ1-2 and V is TRBV11-2; D possibly corresponds to TRBD1 (6 bases). The CDR3 runs 12 residues. Germline V gene lookup returns CDR1 SGHAT and CDR2 FQNNGV. With 5 bases removed from V and 5 bases from J, the gap between germline ends came to 9 bases. The chain's CDR3 is CASSVGQYGYTF. As DNA, the CDR3 is TGTGCCAGCAGCGTAGGACAGTATGGCTACACCTTC.

This clone was found a few times. The genes are TRBV7-9 and TRBJ1-1; D ambiguous. V gave up 6 bases and J gave up 5 bases, with 10 bases separating them. The CDR3 consists of 12 residues. Looked up from germline, CDR1 is SEHNR and CDR2 is FQNEAQ (reference sequence). As DNA, the CDR3 is TGTGCCAGCAGAACCGGGAGAACTGAAGCTTTCTTT. Translating gives CASRTGRTEAFF. Full variable domain (outside the CDR3, taken from reference TRBV7-9 and TRBJ1-1): DTGVSQNPRHKITKRGQNVTFRCDPISEHNRLYWYRQTLGQGPEFLTYFQNEAQLEKSRLLSDRFSAERPKGSFSTLEIQRTEQGDSAMYLCASRTGRTEAFFGQGTRLTVV.

CDR3 amino acids: CSVGGGGSPLHF. CDR3 DNA: TGCAGCGTTGGGGGTGGGGGGTCACCCCTCCACTTT. The chain employs TRBV29-1 and TRBJ1-6; possibly TRBD1 for D (5 bases). Looked up from germline, CDR1 is SQVTM and CDR2 is ANQGSEA. There are 12 residues in the CDR3. Trimming took 4 bases from V and 10 from J, leaving 11 bases between them.

V and J are TRBV27 and TRBJ2-6, with D perhaps TRBD1 (5 bases). Germline CDR1 MNHEY, CDR2 SMNVEV (reference sequence). This CDR3 contains 15 residues. Trimming cost V 6 bases and J 2 bases, with 11 bases left between them. CDR3 sequence reads: CASSSVGAGANVLTF. CDR3 coding DNA: TGTGCCAGCAGCTCAGTAGGGGCTGGGGCCAACGTCCTGACTTTC.

This clone has only one observation. The chain recombines TRBV7-3 with TRBJ2-7, with a tentative D call TRBD1 (6 bases). The CDR3 is 15 amino acids. Trimming took 4 bases from V and 3 from J, leaving 16 bases between them. Germline loops: CDR1 SGHTA, CDR2 FQGTGA. In DNA form, the CDR3 reads TGTGCCAGCAGCTATAACGCGGGCAGGGGCTACGAGCAGTACTTC. This sequence encodes CASSYNAGRGYEQYF.

V and J are TRBV10-2 and TRBJ1-3, with TRBD1 matching over 9 bases. The CDR3 has 15 residues. Per the germline V gene, CDR1 is WSHSY and CDR2 is SAAADI. V lost 6 bases to trimming and J lost 2 bases; unmatched junction nucleotides: 5. The DNA for the CDR3 is TGCGCCAGCAGCCTACAGGGGGCAGCTGGAAACACCATATATTTT. This sequence encodes CASSLQGAAGNTIYF.

This chain uses TRBV20-1 with TRBJ2-7; D perhaps matches TRBD2 (5 bases). The CDR3 is made up of 11 amino acids. Germline CDR1 is DFQATT and CDR2 is SNEGSKA (reference sequence). V lost 1 base, J lost 6 bases, and 7 bases lay in between. As DNA, the CDR3 is TGCAGTGCTAGAGGGAGGAGCGAGCAGTACTTC. Protein product: CSARGRSEQYF.

This clone was picked up one time. The CDR3 bases are TGCGCCAGCAGCCAAGGGCCCCGGGGAGTCTATGGCTACACCTTC. This encodes CASSQGPRGVYGYTF. This rearrangement joins TRBV4-1 to TRBJ1-2, with D hard to call. The V gene's germline CDR1 is MGHRA and CDR2 YSYEKL. V shed 1 base and J shed 4 bases, with 13 bases lying between them. The CDR3 totals 15 residues.

For the CDR3, the DNA is TGTGCCAGCAGCTTGTATCGCAGGGGGTCACCCCTCCACTTT. Translated: CASSLYRRGSPLHF. This chain connects TRBV5-6 to TRBJ1-6; 7 bases line up with TRBD1. Germline CDR1 SGHDT, CDR2 YYEEEE. V dropped 1 base and J dropped 10; count of bases not matched to a gene: 5. This CDR3 is 14 amino acids long.

V usage is TRBV19 and J usage is TRBJ1-3; D not certain. Trimming took off 7 bases at V and 7 bases at J, with 14 bases between the two ends. The CDR3 is made up of 13 amino acids. Looked up from germline, CDR1 is LNHDA and CDR2 is SQIVND (reference sequence). The CDR3 sequence is CASMRQVPNTIYF. CDR3 in DNA: TGTGCCAGTATGAGGCAAGTTCCGAACACCATATATTTT.

The chain employs TRBV9 and TRBJ2-1, with TRBD2 identical over 13 bases. CDR1 is SGDLS, CDR2 YYNGEE, per germline. The CDR3 is made up of 15 amino acids. The trim removed 2 bases at V and 9 bases at J, leaving 5 bases unmatched. CDR3: CASSVWTSGSGEQFF. Here the CDR3 DNA reads TGTGCCAGCAGCGTGTGGACTAGCGGGAGTGGTGAGCAGTTCTTC.

This clone has only one observation. DNA for the CDR3: TGTGCCTGGGGGGGAGGGGAATACGAGCAGTACTTC. The encoded protein is CAWGGGEYEQYF. The gene calls are TRBV30 and TRBJ2-7; 7 bases align to TRBD2. V was clipped by 5 bases and J by 4 bases; unmatched bases: 5. The CDR3 runs to 12 residues. Germline V gene lookup returns CDR1 GTSNPN and CDR2 SVGIG (reference sequence). The variable domain in full, with the rest retrieved from reference TRBV30 and TRBJ2-7, is SQTIHQWPATLVQPVGSPLSLECTVEGTSNPNLYWYRQAAGRGLQLLFYSVGIGQISSEVPQNLSASRPQDRQFILSSKKLLLSDSGFYLCAWGGGEYEQYFGPGTRLTVT.

This sequence joins TRBV25-1 and TRBJ2-3, with 8 bases identical to TRBD1. Germline V gives CDR1 MGHDK, CDR2 SYGVNS. The CDR3 is 14 amino acids. J was trimmed by 5 bases and V by 0 bases; bases with no gene match: 1. The CDR3 loop reads CASSEYRGQDTQYF. DNA for the CDR3: TGTGCCAGCAGTGAATACAGGGGGCAAGATACGCAGTATTTT.